The present entry profiles one T cell receptor (beta chain) with its context. As yet, its antigen is unknown. This record belongs to a study of graft-versus-host responses after intestinal transplantation. Study context: Isolated intestinal, liver-intestinal, or multivisceral transplants were what recipients had. The study gave all recipients anti-thymocyte globulin induction, then tacrolimus and steroids for approximately three years.

Data came from immunoSEQ multiplex PCR; TCRdb stores just in-frame clones and leaves some out. The table lists roughly 120,000 clones, 80% to 95% of them singletons. General observations from the study: Circulating GvH clone levels at their peak were associated with HvG declines (early post-transplant). Recipient marrow showed GvH clones, some seen first in ileum or blood.

This CDR3 comprises 13 residues. CDR1 is SGHRS and CDR2 is YFSETQ in the germline V gene. Trimming removed 4 bases from V and 5 bases from J, with 11 bases in between. The chain joins TRBV5-1 to TRBJ2-3; weak D call: TRBD2 (6 bases). The sample was unstimulated CD4+ T cells sorted from spleen or lymph node cells, taken before intestinal transplant. The clonotype comes from a human donor who received an intestinal transplant. The CDR3 loop is CASSTYSGDTQYF. Written as DNA, the CDR3 is TGCGCCAGCAGCACCTATAGCGGAGATACGCAGTATTTT.